Each of the 18 T cell receptor beta chains below was sequenced from the same sample in a study of CD8+ T cells in alopecia areata. A panel of CD4, CD8alpha, NKG2D, NKG2ACE and other markers served to sort pooled cutaneous lymph node cells. It was cDNA, reverse transcribed from extracted RNA, that served as the sequencing template. Data came from immunoSEQ multiplex PCR; TCRdb stores just in-frame clones and leaves some out. The sample holds 250,000 or so clones, and no clone turns up only once. Sample: CD4+ T cells sorted from a lymph node. All receptors derive from a C3H/HeJ mouse with alopecia areata. Mouse strain MHC haplotype: H2-k.

As concerns this clone: Gene names denote mouse genes. The read ends 4 residues shy of where the CDR3 ends; the end is completed using the germline J gene. V gene TRBV31 combines with J gene TRBJ2-5, with TRBD2 matching 8 bases. The CDR3 spans 15 residues. V lost 1 base and J lost 0; bases outside the gene matches: 3. In germline, CDR1 is GKSSPN, CDR2 SITVG. The part of the CDR3 DNA that was read is TGTGCCTGGAGTCCATACTGGGGGAACCAAGAC. Translation gives CAWSPYWGNQD. Given in full, the CDR3 is CAWSPYWGNQDTQYF.

This clone was observed a few times. Mouse germline and gene names are used. The read ends 4 residues before the CDR3 terminus; that terminus is restored from the germline J gene. The chain uses TRBV13-2 and TRBJ2-3; D might be TRBD1 (6 bases). The CDR3 contains 14 residues. Between the trimmed V and J ends, which lost 5 bases and 0 bases, there was a span of 10 bases. CDR1 and CDR2 from the germline V gene are NNHNN and SYGAGS (reference sequence). This chain's CDR3 is CASGPGHSAETLYF. CDR3 DNA (partial): TGTGCCAGCGGGCCGGGACATAGTGCAGAA.

Worth noting for this clone: Genes and germline are mouse. Read sequence stops 4 residues before the CDR3 end, and the germline J gene provides the missing end. The chain couples TRBV5 to TRBJ2-1; tentative D call: TRBD2 (6 bases). The CDR3 contains 15 residues. The ends were cut back, 4 bases at V and 1 base at J, with 11 bases in the middle. Germline V gives CDR1 LGHNA, CDR2 YNLKQL (reference sequence). CDR3 region: CASSPAWGNYAEQFF. The sequenced CDR3 bases are TGTGCCAGCAGCCCCGCCTGGGGAAACTATGCT.

This clone occurred a few times. The germline and genes are mouse ones. From the germline J gene comes the end of the CDR3, since the read stops 4 residues before it. The sample carries other DNA sequences with the same CDR3. The chain uses TRBV13-2 and TRBJ2-2; D is perhaps TRBD1 (6 bases). Germline V gene sequence: CDR1 NNHNN, CDR2 SYGAGS (reference sequence). This CDR3 spans 16 amino acids. Trimming left V 0 bases short and J 0 bases short, with 9 bases between. The CDR3 DNA, read in part, is TGTGCCAGCGGTGATGCGCAGGGGTCAAACACCGGG. This sequence encodes CASGDAQGSNTG. The full CDR3 sequence reads CASGDAQGSNTGQLYF.

This clone was found a few times. The gene names here belong to mouse. The CDR3 is CTCSGQNTEVFF. The DNA read from the CDR3 is TGCACCTGCAGTGGACAGAACACA. The chain combines TRBV1 with TRBJ1-1; D gene uncertain. The read comes to an end 4 residues before the CDR3 does, leaving the germline J gene to fill in the end. Germline assignment: CDR1 NSQYPW and CDR2 LRSPGD (reference sequence). Trimming stripped 4 bases from V and 0 bases from J, with 3 bases between. This CDR3 region has 12 residues. Looking up the rest from reference TRBV1 and TRBJ1-1 gives the full variable domain: VTLLEQNPRWRLVPRGQAVNLRCILKNSQYPWMSWYQQDLQKQLQWLFTLRSPGDKEVKSLPGADYLATRVTDTELRLQVANMSQGRTLYCTCSGQNTEVFFGKGTRLTVV.

As concerns this clone: The gene names given are mouse names. The read ends 3 residues shy of where the CDR3 ends; the end is completed using the germline J gene. This CDR3 is also generated by other DNA sequences in the sample. The chain has TRBV19 and TRBJ1-6, with 7 positions matching TRBD1. TRBJ1-6 is recorded as an ORF, its role being uncertain. Germline V lookup: CDR1 FNHDT, CDR2 SITEND (reference sequence). This CDR3 has 15 amino acids. The ends lost 5 bases at V and 3 bases at J; junction bases unmatched: 5. CDR3 DNA, as far as it was read: TGTGCCAGCAGCCGTGACAGGGTCTATAATTCGCCC. This encodes CASSRDRVYNSP. The full CDR3 reads CASSRDRVYNSPLYF.

This clone has a handful of counts. The listed genes are named as in mouse. The read terminates 4 residues ahead of where the CDR3 ends, so the germline J gene completes it. The V and J genes are TRBV13-3 and TRBJ2-5; TRBD1 agrees at 7 bases. Germline CDR1 NNHDY, CDR2 SYVADS. This CDR3 has 13 amino acids. CDR3 DNA, as far as it was read: TGTGCCAGCAGTCGACAGGGAGGGGAC. This codes for CASSRQGGD. From start to end, the CDR3 is CASSRQGGDTQYF.

This clone has a handful of counts. Each gene name is a mouse one. CDR3 DNA (partial): TGTGCCAGCAGTCGCGGACAAATCTATGCT. It translates to CASSRGQIYA. The whole CDR3 is CASSRGQIYAEQFF. The V gene is TRBV19, the J gene TRBJ2-1; tentatively, D is TRBD1 (5 bases). The read falls 4 residues short of the CDR3 end, and the missing part is taken from the germline J gene. Germline CDR1 FNHDT, CDR2 SITEND (reference sequence). This CDR3 is 14 amino acids long. V was pared by 4 bases and J by 3 bases, with 11 bases between.

Note on this clone: A much bigger clone sits one base away, suggesting this may be a read error. Mouse gene names apply. The read gets to within 4 residues of the CDR3 end, and the germline J gene fills in the rest. Additional DNA sequences in this sample encode the identical CDR3. This sequence joins TRBV13-1 and TRBJ2-2, with TRBD2 matching over 8 bases. The CDR3 length is 15 residues. Trimming took 2 bases from V and 1 from J; bases not matched to a gene: 1. Germline CDR1 NSHNY, CDR2 SYGAGN. The CDR3 protein is CASSDWGENTGQLYF. The sequenced CDR3 bases are TGTGCCAGCAGTGACTGGGGGGAAAACACCGGG.

Turning to this clone: Any gene name here is a mouse gene name. The read halts 4 residues ahead of the CDR3 end, with the missing end drawn from the germline J gene. The identical CDR3 is also encoded by other nucleotide sequences in the sample. V is TRBV1 and J is TRBJ2-5; D perhaps matches TRBD1 (6 bases). CDR3 length: 13 residues. CDR1 is NSQYPW, CDR2 LRSPGD, per germline (reference sequence). CDR3 protein: CTCSGGQKDTQYF. CDR3 DNA (partial): TGCACCTGCAGTGGGGGACAAAAAGAC.

As concerns this clone: Gene and germline names: mouse. The CDR3 extends 4 residues past the end of the read, so its final part is completed from the germline J gene. The sample contains more than one DNA sequence encoding this CDR3. The rearrangement joins TRBV1 to TRBJ1-1; 7 bases agree with TRBD1. Germline V gives CDR1 NSQYPW, CDR2 LRSPGD (reference sequence). The CDR3 totals 12 residues. The part of the CDR3 DNA that was read is TGCACCTGCAGTGCGGACAGGCGA. Translation gives CTCSADRR. The full CDR3 is CTCSADRREVFF.

To note about this clone: Gene labels here are mouse ones. The read ends 4 residues before the CDR3 terminus; that terminus is restored from the germline J gene. The chain carries TRBV13-1 and TRBJ2-1, with 8 bases matching TRBD2. Germline loops: CDR1 NSHNY, CDR2 SYGAGN. V lost 0 bases to trimming and J lost 0 bases; unmatched junction nucleotides: 2. The CDR3 has 16 residues. The CDR3 loop is CASSDAWGDNYAEQFF. The DNA read from the CDR3 is TGTGCCAGCAGTGATGCCTGGGGGGATAACTATGCT.

Worth noting for this clone: Gene names refer to mouse genes. The read is 3 residues too short to cover the CDR3 end, so that end is filled in from the germline J gene. The chain is built from TRBV5 and TRBJ1-6, with TRBD1 as a possible D gene (5 bases). TRBJ1-6 is labeled an ORF, and its function is uncertain. Germline V gene lookup returns CDR1 LGHNA and CDR2 YNLKQL (reference sequence). Between the trimmed V and J ends, which lost 0 bases and 6 bases, there was a span of 12 bases. The length of the CDR3 is 16 residues. CDR3 bases read: TGTGCCAGCAGCCAAGATGGGAGGGGTGGTAATTCGCCC. This encodes CASSQDGRGGNSP. The entire CDR3 is CASSQDGRGGNSPLYF.

Concerning this clone: The germline and genes are mouse ones. The sequence runs out 3 residues before the end of the CDR3; the remainder is reconstructed from the germline J gene. The chain has TRBV13-2 and TRBJ1-6, with D perhaps matching TRBD1 (6 bases). TRBJ1-6 is treated as an ORF (open reading frame) with a function not yet certain. Germline V gene lookup returns CDR1 NNHNN and CDR2 SYGAGS (reference sequence). The length of the CDR3 is 13 residues. Trimming took off 2 bases at V and 8 bases at J, with 8 bases between the two ends. Here the CDR3 reads CASGENRDSPLYF. CDR3 bases read: TGTGCCAGCGGTGAGAACAGGGATTCGCCC.

This clone showed up just a few times. Genes here carry mouse names. The read ends 4 residues shy of where the CDR3 ends; the end is completed using the germline J gene. This chain connects TRBV5 to TRBJ1-2; 12 nucleotides agree with TRBD1. This CDR3 comprises 16 residues. After removal of 4 bases from V and 2 bases from J, the junction contained 5 bases not matched to a gene. Germline CDR1 is LGHNA and CDR2 is YNLKQL (reference sequence). CDR3 loop: CASSPTGTGGNSDYTF. Partial CDR3 DNA: TGTGCCAGCAGCCCAACCGGGACAGGGGGCAACTCC.

In regard to this clone: Gene labels here are mouse ones. Read data end 4 residues before the CDR3 end; the end is taken from the germline J gene. The chain is built from TRBV13-1 and TRBJ1-1; possible D gene TRBD1, 6 bases. CDR1 is NSHNY and CDR2 is SYGAGN in the germline V gene. V lost 2 bases and J 1 base, leaving 12 bases between the germline ends. The CDR3 covers 15 residues. CDR3 sequence reads: CASSDFRGGNTEVFF. The DNA read from the CDR3 is TGTGCCAGCAGTGACTTCAGGGGAGGAAACACA.

This clone turned up a few times. Genes and germline come from the mouse. The read gets to within 4 residues of the CDR3 end, and the germline J gene fills in the rest. The chain employs TRBV13-1 and TRBJ2-4; unclear D gene. This CDR3 region has 11 residues. CDR1 and CDR2 from the germline V gene are NSHNY and SYGAGN. The sequenced part of the CDR3 DNA is TGTGCCAGCAGTGTAGAAAAC. Amino acid sequence: CASSVEN. The CDR3 as a whole reads CASSVENTLYF.

This clone was counted ten times or more. Gene names are mouse gene names. The sequence runs out 4 residues before the end of the CDR3; the remainder is reconstructed from the germline J gene. The same CDR3 can be traced to other DNA sequences in this sample. This sequence joins TRBV1 and TRBJ2-7; TRBD2 matches 7 bases. Germline V CDR1 and CDR2: NSQYPW, LRSPGD (reference sequence). CDR3 length: 14 residues. CDR3 region: CTCSADPGGYEQYF. Partial CDR3 DNA: TGCACCTGCAGTGCAGACCCTGGGGGTTAT.